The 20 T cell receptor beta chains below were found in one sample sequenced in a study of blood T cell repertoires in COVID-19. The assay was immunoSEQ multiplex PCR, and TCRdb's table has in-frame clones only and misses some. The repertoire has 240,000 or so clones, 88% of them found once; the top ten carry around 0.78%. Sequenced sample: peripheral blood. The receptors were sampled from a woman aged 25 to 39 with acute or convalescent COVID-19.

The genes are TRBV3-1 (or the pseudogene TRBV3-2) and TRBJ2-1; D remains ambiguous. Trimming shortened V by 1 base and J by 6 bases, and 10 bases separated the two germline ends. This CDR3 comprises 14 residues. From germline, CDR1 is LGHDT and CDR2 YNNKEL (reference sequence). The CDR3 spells CASSQVAAFNEQFF. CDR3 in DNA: TGTGCCAGCAGCCAAGTGGCTGCATTCAATGAGCAGTTCTTC.

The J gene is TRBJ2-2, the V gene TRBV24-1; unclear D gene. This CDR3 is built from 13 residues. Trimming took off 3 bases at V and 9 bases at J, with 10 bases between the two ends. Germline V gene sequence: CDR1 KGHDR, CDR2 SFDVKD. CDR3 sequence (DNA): TGTGCCACCAGTGATCCCCCCTCCTGGGAGCTGTTTTTT. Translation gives CATSDPPSWELFF.

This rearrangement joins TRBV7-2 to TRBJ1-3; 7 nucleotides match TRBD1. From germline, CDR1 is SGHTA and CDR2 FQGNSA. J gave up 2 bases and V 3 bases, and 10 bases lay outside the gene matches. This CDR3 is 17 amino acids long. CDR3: CASSLRDSLGTGNTIYF. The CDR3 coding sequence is TGTGCCAGCAGCTTGCGGGACAGTTTGGGAACTGGAAACACCATATATTTT. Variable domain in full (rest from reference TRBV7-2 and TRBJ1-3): GAGVSQSPSNKVTEKGKDVELRCDPISGHTALYWYRQSLGQGLEFLIYFQGNSAPDKSGLPSDRFSAERTGGSVSTLTIQRTQQEDSAVYLCASSLRDSLGTGNTIYFGEGSWLTVV.

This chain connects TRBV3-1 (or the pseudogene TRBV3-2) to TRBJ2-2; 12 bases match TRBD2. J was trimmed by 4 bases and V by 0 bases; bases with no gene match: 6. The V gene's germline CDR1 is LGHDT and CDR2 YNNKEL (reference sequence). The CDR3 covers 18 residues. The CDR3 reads CASSQESGLAGSTGELFF. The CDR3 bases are TGTGCCAGCAGCCAAGAATCGGGACTAGCGGGTAGCACCGGGGAGCTGTTTTTT.

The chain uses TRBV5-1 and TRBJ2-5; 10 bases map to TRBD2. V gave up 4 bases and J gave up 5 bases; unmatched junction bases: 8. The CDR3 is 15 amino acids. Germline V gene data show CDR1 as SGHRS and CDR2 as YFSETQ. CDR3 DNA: TGCGCCAGCAGCGCGGGACTAGCGATGAGGGAGACCCAGTACTTC. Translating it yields CASSAGLAMRETQYF.

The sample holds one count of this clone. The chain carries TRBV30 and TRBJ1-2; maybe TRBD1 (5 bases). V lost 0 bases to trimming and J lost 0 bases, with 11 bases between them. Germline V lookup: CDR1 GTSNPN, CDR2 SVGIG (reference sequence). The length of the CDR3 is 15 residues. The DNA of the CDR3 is TGTGCCTGGAGTGTACGACAGTCCTCTAACTATGGCTACACCTTC. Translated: CAWSVRQSSNYGYTF. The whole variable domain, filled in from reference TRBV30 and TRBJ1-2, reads SQTIHQWPATLVQPVGSPLSLECTVEGTSNPNLYWYRQAAGRGLQLLFYSVGIGQISSEVPQNLSASRPQDRQFILSSKKLLLSDSGFYLCAWSVRQSSNYGYTFGSGTRLTVV.

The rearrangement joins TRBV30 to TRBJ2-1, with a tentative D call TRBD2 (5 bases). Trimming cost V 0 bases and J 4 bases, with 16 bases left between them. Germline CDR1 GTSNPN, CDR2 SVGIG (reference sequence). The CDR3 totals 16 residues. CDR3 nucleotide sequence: TGTGCCTGGAGTGTACGGCGTTCGGGGAATTACAATGAGCAGTTCTTC. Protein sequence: CAWSVRRSGNYNEQFF.

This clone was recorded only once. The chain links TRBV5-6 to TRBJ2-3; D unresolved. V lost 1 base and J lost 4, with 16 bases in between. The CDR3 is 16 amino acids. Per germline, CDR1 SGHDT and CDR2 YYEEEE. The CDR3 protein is CASSLKAGPAPDTQYF. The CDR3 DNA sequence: TGTGCCAGCAGCTTGAAGGCAGGCCCTGCCCCAGATACGCAGTATTTT.

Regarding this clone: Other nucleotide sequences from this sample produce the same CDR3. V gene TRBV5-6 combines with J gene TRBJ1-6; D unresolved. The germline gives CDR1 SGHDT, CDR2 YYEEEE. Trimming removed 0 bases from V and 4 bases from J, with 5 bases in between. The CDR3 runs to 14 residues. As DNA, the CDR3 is TGTGCCAGCAGCTTGGCGGGTTATAATTCACCCCTCCACTTT. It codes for CASSLAGYNSPLHF.

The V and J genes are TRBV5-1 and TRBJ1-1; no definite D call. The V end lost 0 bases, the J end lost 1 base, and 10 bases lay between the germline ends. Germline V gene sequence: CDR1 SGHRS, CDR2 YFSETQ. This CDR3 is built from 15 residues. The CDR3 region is CASSLASRRNTEAFF. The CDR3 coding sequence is TGCGCCAGCAGCTTGGCCAGTCGAAGGAACACTGAAGCTTTCTTT.

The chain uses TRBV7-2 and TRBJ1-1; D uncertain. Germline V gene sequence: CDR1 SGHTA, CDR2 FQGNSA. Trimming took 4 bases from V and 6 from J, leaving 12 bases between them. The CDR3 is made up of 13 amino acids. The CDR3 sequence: CASSSDGWAEAFF. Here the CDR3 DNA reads TGTGCCAGCAGCTCCGACGGGTGGGCTGAAGCTTTCTTT.

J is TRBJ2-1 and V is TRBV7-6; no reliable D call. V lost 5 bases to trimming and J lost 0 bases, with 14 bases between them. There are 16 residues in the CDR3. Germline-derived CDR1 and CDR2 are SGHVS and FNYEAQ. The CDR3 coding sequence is TGTGCCAGCAGCCTTTTCGCCCCGAGCTCCTACAATGAGCAGTTCTTC. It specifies CASSLFAPSSYNEQFF.

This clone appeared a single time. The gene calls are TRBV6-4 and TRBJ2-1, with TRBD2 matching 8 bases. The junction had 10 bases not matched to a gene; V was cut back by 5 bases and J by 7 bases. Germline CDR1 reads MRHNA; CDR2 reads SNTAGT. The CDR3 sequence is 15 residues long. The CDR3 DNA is TGTGCCAGCAGTACCTCCGGACTAGCCAATAATGAGCAGTTCTTC. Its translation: CASSTSGLANNEQFF.

CDR3 loop: CASSLFPGTSAARGTDTQYF. The CDR3 region has the DNA TGTGCCAGCAGTTTATTTCCCGGGACTAGCGCGGCCAGAGGCACAGATACGCAGTATTTT. The chain uses TRBV27 and TRBJ2-3; 10 nucleotides agree with TRBD2. In germline, CDR1 is MNHEY, CDR2 SMNVEV (reference sequence). CDR3 length: 20 amino acids. The V segment lost 1 base and the J segment 1 base; nucleotides outside the gene matches: 14.

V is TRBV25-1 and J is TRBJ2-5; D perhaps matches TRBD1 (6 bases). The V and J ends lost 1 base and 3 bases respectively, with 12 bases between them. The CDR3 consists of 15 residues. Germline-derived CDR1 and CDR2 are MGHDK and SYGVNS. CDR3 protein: CASSEWRQAKETQYF. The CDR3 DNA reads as TGTGCCAGCAGTGAATGGAGACAGGCCAAAGAGACCCAGTACTTC.

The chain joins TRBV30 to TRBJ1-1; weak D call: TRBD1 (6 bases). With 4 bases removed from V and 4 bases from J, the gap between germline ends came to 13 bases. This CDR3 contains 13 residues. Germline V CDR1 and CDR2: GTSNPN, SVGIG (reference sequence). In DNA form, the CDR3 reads TGTGCCTGGACGGGGGGCGTGGGCACTGAAGCTTTCTTT. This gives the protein CAWTGGVGTEAFF.

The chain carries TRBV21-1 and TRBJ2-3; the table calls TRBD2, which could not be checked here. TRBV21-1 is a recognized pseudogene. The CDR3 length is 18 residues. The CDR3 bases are TGTGCCAGCATGGTGACTAGCGGGAGGCCTAAAAGCACAGATACGCAGTATTTT. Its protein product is CASMVTSGRPKSTDTQYF.

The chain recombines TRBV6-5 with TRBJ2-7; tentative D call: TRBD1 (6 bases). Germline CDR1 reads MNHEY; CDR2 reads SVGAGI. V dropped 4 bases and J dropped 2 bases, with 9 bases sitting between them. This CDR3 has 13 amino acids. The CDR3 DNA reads TGTGCCAGCAGTTCTCAGGGGACCTACGAGCAGTACTTC. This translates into CASSSQGTYEQYF.

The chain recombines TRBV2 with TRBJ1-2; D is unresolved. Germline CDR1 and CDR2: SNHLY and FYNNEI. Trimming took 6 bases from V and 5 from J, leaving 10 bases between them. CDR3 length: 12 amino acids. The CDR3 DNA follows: TGTGCCAGCAGGGAGGGTTCATATGGCTACACCTTC. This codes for CASREGSYGYTF.

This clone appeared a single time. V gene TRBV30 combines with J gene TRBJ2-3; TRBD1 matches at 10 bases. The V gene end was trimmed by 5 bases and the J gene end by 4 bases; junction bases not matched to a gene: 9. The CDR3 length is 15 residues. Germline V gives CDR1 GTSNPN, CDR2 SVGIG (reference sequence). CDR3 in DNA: TGTGCCTGGTCGCCGGGACAGGGGATGCCAGATACGCAGTATTTT. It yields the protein CAWSPGQGMPDTQYF.